This T cell receptor beta chain was sequenced for a study of blood T cell repertoires in COVID-19. About the research overall: Specimens from acute and convalescent COVID-19 originated in the United States, Italy and Spain.

Germline CDR1 is SGHDT and CDR2 is YYEEEE. V was cut by 1 base and J by 7 bases, with 12 bases left in between. The CDR3 totals 15 residues. Clones were sequenced by immunoSEQ multiplex PCR, and TCRdb holds only the in-frame ones, with some missing. The sample contains 300,000 to 400,000 clones, approximately 86% of which appear only once. Sequencing used peripheral blood. The chain has TRBV5-6 and TRBJ1-6, with D tentatively TRBD1 (6 bases). This TCR derives from a woman aged 55-75 years with COVID-19, enrolled during active disease. The CDR3: CASSLLGGGNSPLHF. In nucleotides, the CDR3 is TGTGCCAGCAGCTTGTTAGGGGGTGGAAATTCACCCCTCCACTTT.